The clone carrying this T cell receptor beta chain was seen once. Its antigen is not identified. The sample comes from a study of T cells after yellow fever vaccination. Study conclusions and caveats: It was a weaker secondary response, yet one that peaked faster, at day 5 versus 15. Re-detected after boosting: most primary clones, 95% to 98% of CD4 and 75% to 90% of CD8.

The CDR3 is 16 residues long. V lost 3 bases to trimming and J lost 0 bases; unmatched junction nucleotides: 4. TCRdb re-called the 5' RACE reads through MiXCR, storing one row per CDR3 protein. The sample shows more than 300,000 distinct CDR3 sequences, about 10% of them seen only once. Sequencing was performed on CD4+ T cells sorted from PBMCs, taken 45 days after the yellow fever booster vaccination. The chain has TRBV12-3 or TRBV12-4 and TRBJ2-3; TRBD2 aligns across 9 bases. The clonotype originates from a man between 18 and 29 years old who received the YFV17D yellow fever vaccine. CDR3 nucleotide sequence: TGTGCCAGCAGTTTTCGCGGGGGGGAAAGCACAGATACGCAGTATTTT. Translated, it gives CASSFRGGESTDTQYF.